The 6 T cell receptor beta chains below were found in one sample sequenced in a study of human T cells and chemical hapten exposure (dated by TCRdb to the early 2020s). Library preparation was by RACE. Sequenced on a NextSeq 500. TCRdb itself trimmed the public reads at Q25 with fastp, ran MiXCR and retained productive beta chains. Each CDR3 protein appears once, grouped with its most common genes and DNA. This sample gives about 69,000 distinct CDR3 sequences in total; about a tenth of them show up just once. The top ten clonotypes cover around 6.8% of the sample. The sample's time point label, in plain terms: patch test 2, 6 weeks after DPC sensitization. The treatment or condition label corresponds to: therapeutic diphenylcyclopropenone sensitization with weekly scalp DPC. Sample: whole blood, taken in connection with sensitization to the hapten diphenylcyclopropenone (DPC). These receptors were taken from a woman aged 45-59 years with alopecia areata. Some clones in this sample may be carry-over from other donors' samples.

This clonotype was counted many times. The chain uses TRBV6-2 or TRBV6-3 and TRBJ2-4; D ambiguous. The V end lost 6 bases, the J end lost 9 bases, and 18 bases lay between the germline ends. Per germline, CDR1 MNHEY and CDR2 SVGEGT. The CDR3 is 14 amino acids. This chain's CDR3 is CASRPSRPAGIQYF. The CDR3 coding sequence is TGTGCCAGCAGGCCTTCGCGGCCCGCCGGCATTCAGTACTTC.

The chain has TRBV30 and TRBJ2-3; 9 bases are shared with TRBD1. The germline V gene encodes CDR1 GTSNPN and CDR2 SVGIG (reference sequence). V dropped 1 base and J dropped 6; count of bases not matched to a gene: 11. CDR3 length: 16 residues. CDR3 protein: CAWSGGDRDIRDTQYF. The CDR3 nucleotides read TGTGCCTGGAGTGGGGGGGACAGGGACATTAGGGATACGCAGTATTTT. The variable domain in full, completed from reference TRBV30 and TRBJ2-3, reads SQTIHQWPATLVQPVGSPLSLECTVEGTSNPNLYWYRQAAGRGLQLLFYSVGIGQISSEVPQNLSASRPQDRQFILSSKKLLLSDSGFYLCAWSGGDRDIRDTQYFGPGTRLTVL.

This clonotype was counted at least ten times. The chain combines TRBV30 with TRBJ2-2; D is perhaps TRBD1 or TRBD2 (5 bases each). The germline V gene encodes CDR1 GTSNPN and CDR2 SVGIG (reference sequence). The V end lost 0 bases, the J end lost 4 bases, and 6 bases lay between the germline ends. CDR3 size: 13 residues. The CDR3 DNA reads TGTGCCTGGAGTGTTGGGGGCACCGGGGAGCTGTTTTTT. Protein product: CAWSVGGTGELFF.

This clonotype was recorded many times. The chain combines TRBV20-1 with TRBJ2-5; a possible D gene is TRBD2 (6 bases). The CDR3 runs to 13 residues. Germline assignment: CDR1 DFQATT and CDR2 SNEGSKA (reference sequence). Deletions cut 5 bases from V and 2 bases from J, with 12 bases between. In DNA, the CDR3 is TGCAGTGCTTTCCTTGCGGGACAAGAGACCCAGTACTTC. Encoded protein: CSAFLAGQETQYF.

The chain recombines TRBV3-1 with TRBJ2-1, with 10 bases fitting TRBD2. The V and J ends lost 0 bases and 2 bases, in that order; junction bases with no gene match: 4. From germline, CDR1 is LGHDT and CDR2 YNNKEL (reference sequence). The CDR3 is 17 amino acids. CDR3 DNA: TGTGCCAGCAGCCAAGATACTAGCGGGATGCCCTACAATGAGCAGTTCTTC. Protein sequence: CASSQDTSGMPYNEQFF.

This clonotype has a count of ten or more. The chain combines TRBV7-6 with TRBJ2-3; TRBD2 is a possible D gene (6 bases). The CDR3 extends over 15 amino acids. Germline-derived CDR1 and CDR2 are SGHVS and FNYEAQ. V lost 7 bases and J lost 6, with 20 bases in between. The CDR3 nucleotides are TGTGCCAGCACCTCTCCGGCGGGGACTGGGGATACGCAGTATTTT. Residues: CASTSPAGTGDTQYF. Together with reference TRBV7-6 and TRBJ2-3, the CDR3 gives the full variable domain: GAGVSQSPRYKVTKRGQDVALRCDPISGHVSLYWYRQALGQGPEFLTYFNYEAQQDKSGLPNDRFSAERPEGSISTLTIQRTEQRDSAMYRCASTSPAGTGDTQYFGPGTRLTVL.